The clone carrying this TCR beta chain was seen a single time. Its specificity is unknown. CDR1 MNHEY and CDR2 SMNVEV come from the germline V gene (reference sequence). The V segment lost 6 bases and the J segment 0 bases; nucleotides outside the gene matches: 7. The CDR3 is made up of 15 amino acids. The sample originates from a study of cytomegalovirus exposure and HLA in healthy donors. Study summary: There were approximately 81 million unique TCRs (from HLA-typed donors) in an early data release. General observations from the study: In vitro testing confirmed a few CMV-associated chains as specific for CMV antigens. Beyond CMV serostatus, there was no information to go on about immune exposure. For presence/absence analyses, sequencing depth was assumed to be roughly uniform across donors.

Amplification used 60 Vbeta primers and 13 Jbeta primers. The repertoire was sequenced with immunoSEQ multiplex PCR; TCRdb's copy has only in-frame clones and lacks some. The data show roughly 250,000 clones, about four fifths seen once. This clonotype originated in a woman in her 40s in good health and CMV-seropositive. The sample comprised PBMCs. This chain links TRBV27 with TRBJ1-1; 7 bases fit TRBD1. The CDR3 protein is CASSRDRMMNTEAFF. The DNA of the CDR3 is TGTGCCAGCAGCAGGGACAGAATGATGAACACTGAAGCTTTCTTT.